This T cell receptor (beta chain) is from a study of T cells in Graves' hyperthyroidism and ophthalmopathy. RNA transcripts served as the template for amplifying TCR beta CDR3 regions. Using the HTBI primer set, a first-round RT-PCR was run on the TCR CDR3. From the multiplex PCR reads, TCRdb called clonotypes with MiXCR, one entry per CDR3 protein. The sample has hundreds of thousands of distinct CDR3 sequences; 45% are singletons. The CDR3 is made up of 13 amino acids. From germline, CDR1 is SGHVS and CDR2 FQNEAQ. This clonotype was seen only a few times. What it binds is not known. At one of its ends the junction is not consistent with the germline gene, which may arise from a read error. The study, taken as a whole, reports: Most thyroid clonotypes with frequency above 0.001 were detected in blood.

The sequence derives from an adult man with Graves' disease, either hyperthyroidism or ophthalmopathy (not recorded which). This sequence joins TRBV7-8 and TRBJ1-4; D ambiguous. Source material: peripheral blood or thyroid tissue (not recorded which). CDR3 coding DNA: TGCGCCAGCAGCCAAGTTTGGACTGAAAAACTGTTTTTT. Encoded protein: CASSQVWTEKLFF.